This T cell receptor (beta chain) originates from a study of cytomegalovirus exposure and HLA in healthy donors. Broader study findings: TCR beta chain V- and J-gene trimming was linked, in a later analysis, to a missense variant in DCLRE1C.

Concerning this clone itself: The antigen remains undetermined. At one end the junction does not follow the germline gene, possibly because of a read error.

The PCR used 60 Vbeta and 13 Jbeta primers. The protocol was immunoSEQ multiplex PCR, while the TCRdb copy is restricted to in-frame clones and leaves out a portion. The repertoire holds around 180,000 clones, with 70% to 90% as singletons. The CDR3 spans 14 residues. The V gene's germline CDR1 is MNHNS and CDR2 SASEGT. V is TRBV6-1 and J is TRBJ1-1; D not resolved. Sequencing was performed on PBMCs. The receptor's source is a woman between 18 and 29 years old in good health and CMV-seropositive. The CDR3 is CATSPLAVSAEAFF. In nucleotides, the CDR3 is TGTGCCACCAGTCCTTTGGCAGTTTCCGCTGAAGCTTTCTTT.